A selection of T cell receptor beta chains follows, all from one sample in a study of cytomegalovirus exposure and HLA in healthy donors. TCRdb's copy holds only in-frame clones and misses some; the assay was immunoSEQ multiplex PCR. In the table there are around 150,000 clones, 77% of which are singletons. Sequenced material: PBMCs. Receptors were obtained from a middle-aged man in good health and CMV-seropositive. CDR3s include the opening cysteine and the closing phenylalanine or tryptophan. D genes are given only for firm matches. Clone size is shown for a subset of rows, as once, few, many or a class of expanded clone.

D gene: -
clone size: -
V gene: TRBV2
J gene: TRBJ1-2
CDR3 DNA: TGTGCCAGCGAGGGGAGCGGGATCTCTTATGGCTACACCTTC
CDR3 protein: CASEGSGISYGYTF

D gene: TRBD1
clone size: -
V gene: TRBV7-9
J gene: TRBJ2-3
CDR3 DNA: TGTGCCAGCAGCCCGGGACAGGGGGCCCCAGATACGCAGTATTTT
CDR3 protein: CASSPGQGAPDTQYF

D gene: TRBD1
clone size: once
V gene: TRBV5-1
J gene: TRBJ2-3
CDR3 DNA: TGCGCCAGCAGCTTGGTAATAGGGGGCAAAGATACGCAGTATTTT
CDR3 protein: CASSLVIGGKDTQYF

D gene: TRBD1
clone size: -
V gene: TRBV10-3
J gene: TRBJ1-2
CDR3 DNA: TGTGCCGCGCGGGACAGTGGGGGCAATGGCTACACCTTC
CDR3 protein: CAARDSGGNGYTF

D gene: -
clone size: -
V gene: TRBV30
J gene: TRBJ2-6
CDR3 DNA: TGTGCCTTGGGGCTGACATCCTCTGGGGCCAACGTCCTGACTTTC
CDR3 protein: CALGLTSSGANVLTF

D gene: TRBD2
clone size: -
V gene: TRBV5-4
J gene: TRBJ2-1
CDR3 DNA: TGTGCCAGCAGCCAACGCTCTAGCGGGGGGGACAATGAGCAGTTCTTC
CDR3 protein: CASSQRSSGGDNEQFF

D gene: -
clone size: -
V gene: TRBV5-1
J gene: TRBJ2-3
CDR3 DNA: TGCGCCAGCAGCTCCGGGACTACAGATACGCAGTATTTT
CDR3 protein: CASSSGTTDTQYF

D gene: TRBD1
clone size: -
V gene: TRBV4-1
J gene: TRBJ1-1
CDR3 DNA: TGCGCCAGCAGCCCTGGACAGGCGCTGAGTACTTCGGCTGAAGCTTTCTTT
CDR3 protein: CASSPGQALSTSAEAFF

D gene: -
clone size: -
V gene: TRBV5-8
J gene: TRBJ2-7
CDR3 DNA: TGTGCCAGCAGCTGGGGAGTTTTAGAGACCTACGAGCAGTACTTC
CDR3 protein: CASSWGVLETYEQYF

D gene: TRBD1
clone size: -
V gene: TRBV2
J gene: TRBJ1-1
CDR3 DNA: TGTGCCCTAGACAGGGGGAATTTGAACACTGAAGCTTTCTTT
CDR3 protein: CALDRGNLNTEAFF

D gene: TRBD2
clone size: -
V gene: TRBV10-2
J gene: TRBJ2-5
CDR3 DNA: TGCGCCAGCAGACTAGCGGGGGGGCCGGCGACCCAGTACTTC
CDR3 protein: CASRLAGGPATQYF

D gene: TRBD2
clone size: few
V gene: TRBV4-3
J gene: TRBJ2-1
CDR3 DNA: TGCGCCAGCAGCCAAGATTACCAGCGGGGGGACTCCTACAATGAGCAGTTCTTC
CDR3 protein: CASSQDYQRGDSYNEQFF

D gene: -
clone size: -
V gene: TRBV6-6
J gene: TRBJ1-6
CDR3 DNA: TGTGCCAGCAGGACAGAGAAGCGAGACAATTCACCCCTCCACTTT
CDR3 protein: CASRTEKRDNSPLHF

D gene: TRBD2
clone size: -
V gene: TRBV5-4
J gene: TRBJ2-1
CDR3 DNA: TGTGCCAGCAGCTTGGGGCGGGGGGCTAACAATGAGCAGTTCTTC
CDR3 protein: CASSLGRGANNEQFF

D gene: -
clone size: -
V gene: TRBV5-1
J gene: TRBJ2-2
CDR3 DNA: TGCGCCAGCAGCATGGGGCAGGGCACCGGGGAGCTGTTTTTT
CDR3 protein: CASSMGQGTGELFF

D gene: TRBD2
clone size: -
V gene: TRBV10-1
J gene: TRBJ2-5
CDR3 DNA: TGCGCCAGCAGTGAGTGGCGGGGGGACCAAGAGACCCAGTACTTC
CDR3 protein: CASSEWRGDQETQYF

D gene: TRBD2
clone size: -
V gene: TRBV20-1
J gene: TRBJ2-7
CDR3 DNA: TGCAGTGGGGGGGGTGCTTACGAGCAGTACTTC
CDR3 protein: CSGGGAYEQYF

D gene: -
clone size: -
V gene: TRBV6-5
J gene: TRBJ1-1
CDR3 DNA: TGTGCCAGCAGTCCCTTCGCAGGGCTGAACACTGAAGCTTTCTTT
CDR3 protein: CASSPFAGLNTEAFF

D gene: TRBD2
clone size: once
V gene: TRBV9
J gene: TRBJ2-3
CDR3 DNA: TGTGCCAGCAGCGTGTTAGCGGGGAACACAGATACGCAGTATTTT
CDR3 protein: CASSVLAGNTDTQYF

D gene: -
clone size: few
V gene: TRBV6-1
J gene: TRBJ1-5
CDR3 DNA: TGTGCCAGCAGTGAAGCGGGAGGGGGGGGTAGCAATCAGCCCCAGCATTTT
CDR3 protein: CASSEAGGGGSNQPQHF

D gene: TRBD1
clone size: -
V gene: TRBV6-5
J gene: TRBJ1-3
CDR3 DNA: TGTGCCACCAGAGGGACAGGGGGAACTGGAAACACCATATATTTT
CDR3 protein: CATRGTGGTGNTIYF

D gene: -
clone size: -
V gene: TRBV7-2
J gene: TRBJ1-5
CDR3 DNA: TGTGCCAGCAGCCGGCAAGGGGGTAATCAGCCCCAGCATTTT
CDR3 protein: CASSRQGGNQPQHF

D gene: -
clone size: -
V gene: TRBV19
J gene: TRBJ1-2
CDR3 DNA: TGTGCCAGTAGTATAGATCGCCAAACGGGTGGCTACACCTTC
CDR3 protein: CASSIDRQTGGYTF

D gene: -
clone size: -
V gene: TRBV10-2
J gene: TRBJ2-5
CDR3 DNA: TGCGCCAGCAGTGAATACAGCCAAGAGACCCAGTACTTC
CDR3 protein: CASSEYSQETQYF

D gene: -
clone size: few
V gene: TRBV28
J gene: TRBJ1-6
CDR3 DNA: TGTGCCAGCAGTCCCCTTATCGGGTCACCCCTCCACTTT
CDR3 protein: CASSPLIGSPLHF

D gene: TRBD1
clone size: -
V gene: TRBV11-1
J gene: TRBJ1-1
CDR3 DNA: TGTGCCAGCAGCTTGGGACAGGTGGTTCTGAACACTGAAGCTTTCTTT
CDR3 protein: CASSLGQVVLNTEAFF

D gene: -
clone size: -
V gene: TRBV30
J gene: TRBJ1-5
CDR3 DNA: TGTGCCTGCTGCAGGGAGGACATCGGGAGCAATCAGCCCCAGCATTTT
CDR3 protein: CACCREDIGSNQPQHF

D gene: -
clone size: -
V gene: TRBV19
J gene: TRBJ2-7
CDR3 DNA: TGTGCCAGTAGTAGCCTACAGGGTATTGGGCTCTCCTACGAGCAGTACTTC
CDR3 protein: CASSSLQGIGLSYEQYF

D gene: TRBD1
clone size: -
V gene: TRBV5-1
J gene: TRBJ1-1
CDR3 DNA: TGCGCCAGCAGCCCAGACAGGGGAGGACGAATGAACACTGAAGCTTTCTTT
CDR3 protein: CASSPDRGGRMNTEAFF

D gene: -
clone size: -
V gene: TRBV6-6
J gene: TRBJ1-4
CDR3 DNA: TGTGCCAGCAGTTGGGATAGGGGCGCTAATGAAAAACTGTTTTTT
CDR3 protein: CASSWDRGANEKLFF

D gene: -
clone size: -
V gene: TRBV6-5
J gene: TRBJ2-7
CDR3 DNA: TGTGCCAGCAGCCTGGGACTTTTATACGAGCAGTACTTC
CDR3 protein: CASSLGLLYEQYF

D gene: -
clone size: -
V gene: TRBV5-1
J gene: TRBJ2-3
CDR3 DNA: TGCGCCAGCAGCTTGGGGACAGCTAATACGCAGTATTTT
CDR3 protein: CASSLGTANTQYF

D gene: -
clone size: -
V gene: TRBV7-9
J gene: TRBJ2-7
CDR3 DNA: TGTGCCAGCACCGCTCCAGGGGTCCACGAGCAGTACTTC
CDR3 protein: CASTAPGVHEQYF

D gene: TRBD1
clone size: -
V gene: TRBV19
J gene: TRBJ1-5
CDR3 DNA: TGTGCCAGTAGTACCACTGGACAGGGGGAGAGTCCCCAGCATTTT
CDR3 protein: CASSTTGQGESPQHF

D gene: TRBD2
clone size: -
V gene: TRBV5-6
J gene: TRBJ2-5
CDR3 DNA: TGCACGAGCGGGGGGCTCCAAGAGACCCAGTACTTC
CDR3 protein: CTSGGLQETQYF

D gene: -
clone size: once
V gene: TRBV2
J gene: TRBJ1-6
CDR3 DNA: TGTGCCAGCAGTCGGGGGGTACTGGGTTCACCCCTCCACTTT
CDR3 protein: CASSRGVLGSPLHF

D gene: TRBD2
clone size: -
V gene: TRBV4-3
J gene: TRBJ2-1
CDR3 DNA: TGCGCCAGCAGCCAAGAGGGACGGGGGGGCCCCTACAATGAGCAGTTCTTC
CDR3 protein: CASSQEGRGGPYNEQFF

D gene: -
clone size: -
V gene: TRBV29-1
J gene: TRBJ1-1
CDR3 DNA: TGCAGCGCCGGGACACCCAACACTGAAGCTTTCTTT
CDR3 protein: CSAGTPNTEAFF

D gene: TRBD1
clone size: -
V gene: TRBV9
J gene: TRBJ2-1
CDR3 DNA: TGTGCCAGCAGCGTAGGCCCAGGGGGTAACAATGAGCAGTTCTTC
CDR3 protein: CASSVGPGGNNEQFF

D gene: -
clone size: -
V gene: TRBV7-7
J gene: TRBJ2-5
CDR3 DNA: TGTGCTAGCAGCTTAGCGGCGGGGCAAGAGACCCAGTACTTC
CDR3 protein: CASSLAAGQETQYF

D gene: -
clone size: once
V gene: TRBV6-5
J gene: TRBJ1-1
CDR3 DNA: TGTGCCAGCAGTTACGACCGGAGAAACACTGAAGCTTTCTTT
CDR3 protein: CASSYDRRNTEAFF

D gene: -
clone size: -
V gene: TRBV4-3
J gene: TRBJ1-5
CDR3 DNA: TGCGCCAGCAGCCAAGCAGGGGGCAATCAGCCCCAGCATTTT
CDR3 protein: CASSQAGGNQPQHF

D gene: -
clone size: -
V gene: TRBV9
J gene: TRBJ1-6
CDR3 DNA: TGTGCCAGCAGCTCGGCGGACATTTTGAATTCACCCCTCCACTTT
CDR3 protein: CASSSADILNSPLHF

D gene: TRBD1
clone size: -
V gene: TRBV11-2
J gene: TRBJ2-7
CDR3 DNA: TGTGCCAGCAGCTTAGTAGGGCAGGGGGCGGGCGAGCAGTACTTC
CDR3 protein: CASSLVGQGAGEQYF